This record concerns one T cell receptor beta chain sequence. The data were obtained in a study of blood T cell repertoires in COVID-19. CDR1 is SNHLY and CDR2 is FYNNEI in the germline V gene. The CDR3 length is 14 residues. With 5 bases removed from V and 1 base from J, the gap between germline ends came to 11 bases. In the source study's methods: Using reference gene primer amplification, nucleated cell counts were estimated. Only in-frame clones appear in the TCRdb table, and some are missing; sequencing was by immunoSEQ multiplex PCR. The V and J calls and the clone size are those of that table, but D and trimming were determined from the DNA. The table lists some 300,000 clones, roughly 90% of them singletons.

This clonotype was obtained from a woman in her late teens or twenties with acute COVID-19. The sample was PBMCs or T cells enriched from blood (not recorded which). V usage is TRBV2 and J usage is TRBJ1-1; no clear D gene. The CDR3 is CASSREDGNTEAFF. Written as DNA, the CDR3 is TGTGCCAGCAGTAGGGAGGACGGGAACACTGAAGCTTTCTTT.